The 28 T cell receptor beta chains below all came from one sample that was sequenced in a study of CXCR3-negative and CXCR3-positive naive CD8 T cells. Researchers prepared the TRB cDNA libraries using 5' RACE with UMI labels. Using the 5' RACE reads, TCRdb records one entry per CDR3 protein without DNA. The sample has tens of thousands of distinct CDR3 sequences, and its top ten clones hold roughly 1.4%. The sequenced material came from naive CXCR3- CD8+ T cells from blood. Subset indicated: CD45RO-CCR7+CD27+CD95- naive CD8+ T cells lacking CXCR3 (TNR3-). Source of these receptors: a human donor in good health. Some clones in this sample may be carry-over from other donors' samples.

The genes are TRBV12-3 or TRBV12-4 and TRBJ2-7; TCRdb's assignment of TRBD2 cannot be checked, as there is no DNA. The CDR3 runs to 15 residues. CDR3 in amino acids: CASSLAGTSGAGQYF.

This chain connects TRBV29-1 to TRBJ2-5; TCRdb's D call, TRBD2, is unchecked because there is no DNA. Germline values: CDR1 SQVTM, CDR2 ANQGSEA. This CDR3 region has 13 residues. This CDR3 is CSVGGLAEETQYF.

This rearrangement joins TRBV7-9 to TRBJ2-3; TCRdb's assignment of TRBD2 cannot be checked, as there is no DNA. The CDR3 runs to 16 residues. Germline CDR1 SEHNR, CDR2 FQNEAQ (reference sequence). The chain's CDR3 is CASSLSSGAVEVTQYF.

The rearrangement links TRBV7-9 to TRBJ1-1; TCRdb's D call of TRBD1 is untestable without DNA. Germline CDR1 is SEHNR and CDR2 is FQNEAQ (reference sequence). This CDR3 comprises 16 residues. CDR3 sequence: CASSSVGGLTNTEAFF.

The chain employs TRBV12-3 or TRBV12-4 and TRBJ2-1; TCRdb's D call, TRBD1, is unchecked because there is no DNA. This CDR3 has 11 residues. The CDR3 sequence: CASSGGDEQFF.

V usage is TRBV12-3 or TRBV12-4 and J usage is TRBJ1-2. The CDR3 extends over 14 amino acids. The CDR3 here is CASSLAPGGYGYTF.

The chain uses TRBV7-2 and TRBJ1-6; TCRdb proposes TRBD1, but this gene call is untestable without DNA. The CDR3 spans 16 residues. Germline V gives CDR1 SGHTA, CDR2 FQGNSA. CDR3 amino acids: CASSSDPGTDFSPLHF.

The V call is TRBV7-2, the J call TRBJ2-1; the TCRdb call, TRBD1, lacks DNA for checking. CDR1 SGHTA and CDR2 FQGNSA come from the germline V gene. This CDR3 spans 15 amino acids. The CDR3 here is CASSLGTAKYNEQFF.

The rearrangement uses TRBV29-1 and TRBJ2-7; the TCRdb D gene call, TRBD1, has no DNA to confirm it. This CDR3 has 15 amino acids. Germline V gene data show CDR1 as SQVTM and CDR2 as ANQGSEA. CDR3 loop: CSVEDLGQGSYEQYF.

The gene calls are TRBV28 and TRBJ2-1; with no DNA, the TCRdb D assignment of TRBD1 cannot be verified. The CDR3 sequence is 15 residues long. Germline loops: CDR1 MDHEN, CDR2 SYDVKM. This chain's CDR3 is CASTGMWDSYNEQFF. The entire variable domain, with the rest obtained from reference TRBV28 and TRBJ2-1, is as follows: DVKVTQSSRYLVKRTGEKVFLECVQDMDHENMFWYRQDPGLGLRLIYFSYDVKMKEKGDIPEGYSVSREKKERFSLILESASTNQTSMYLCASTGMWDSYNEQFFGPGTRLTVL.

V gene TRBV7-9 combines with J gene TRBJ2-7; absent DNA, TCRdb's TRBD2 call cannot be checked. Germline V gives CDR1 SEHNR, CDR2 FQNEAQ (reference sequence). This CDR3 comprises 14 residues. This CDR3 is CASSSGTRGFEQYF.

V and J are TRBV7-8 and TRBJ1-5. The germline gives CDR1 SGHVS, CDR2 FQNEAQ. The CDR3 consists of 13 residues. The CDR3 is CASSFDSNQPQHF.

The chain uses TRBV29-1 and TRBJ2-7; TCRdb gives TRBD1 as the D gene, but with no DNA this cannot be confirmed. Germline CDR1 reads SQVTM; CDR2 reads ANQGSEA. The CDR3 extends over 16 amino acids. CDR3 amino acids: CSVEDPATGYSYEQYF.

The rearrangement links TRBV6-2 or TRBV6-3 to TRBJ1-1. The CDR3 length is 15 residues. Germline CDR1 is MNHEY and CDR2 is SVGEGT. CDR3 region: CASSYSMSTNTEAFF.

The V call is TRBV7-6, the J call TRBJ2-1; absent DNA, TCRdb's TRBD1 call cannot be checked. CDR1 is SGHVS and CDR2 is FNYEAQ in the germline V gene. The length of the CDR3 is 14 residues. CDR3 amino acids: CASSSTPAADEQFF. Full variable domain (rest looked up from reference TRBV7-6 and TRBJ2-1): GAGVSQSPRYKVTKRGQDVALRCDPISGHVSLYWYRQALGQGPEFLTYFNYEAQQDKSGLPNDRFSAERPEGSISTLTIQRTEQRDSAMYRCASSSTPAADEQFFGPGTRLTVL.

The chain recombines TRBV12-3 or TRBV12-4 with TRBJ2-7; TCRdb designates TRBD1, a call that cannot be tested without DNA. The CDR3 has 18 amino acids. The chain's CDR3 is CASSLSGGEGTGAYEQYF.

This chain uses TRBV28 with TRBJ2-1; absent DNA, TCRdb's TRBD2 call cannot be checked. Looked up from germline, CDR1 is MDHEN and CDR2 is SYDVKM. The CDR3 length is 15 residues. The CDR3 region is CASSDGLAGGYEQFF.

The genes are TRBV15 and TRBJ2-5; TCRdb's D call, TRBD1, is unchecked because there is no DNA. This CDR3 spans 15 amino acids. Germline V gives CDR1 LNHNV, CDR2 YYDKDF (reference sequence). CDR3 residues: CATSEELTGPYEQYF.

The chain uses TRBV6-2 or TRBV6-3 and TRBJ2-7; TCRdb's D gene call, TRBD1, goes unchecked for lack of DNA. CDR1 is MNHEY and CDR2 is SVGEGT in the germline V gene. The CDR3 extends over 18 amino acids. This CDR3 is CASSYFFSTLDNSYEQYF.

The rearrangement links TRBV7-9 to TRBJ2-7; checking the TCRdb D call of TRBD2 is not possible without DNA. The CDR3 has 14 amino acids. CDR1 is SEHNR and CDR2 is FQNEAQ in the germline V gene (reference sequence). This CDR3 reads CASSKLAGGDEQYF. The whole variable domain, remainder taken from reference TRBV7-9 and TRBJ2-7, is DTGVSQNPRHKITKRGQNVTFRCDPISEHNRLYWYRQTLGQGPEFLTYFQNEAQLEKSRLLSDRFSAERPKGSFSTLEIQRTEQGDSAMYLCASSKLAGGDEQYFGPGTRLTVT.

The rearrangement uses TRBV19 and TRBJ2-3; TCRdb picks TRBD1, but there is no DNA to check that call. The CDR3 spans 14 residues. Germline CDR1 and CDR2: LNHDA and SQIVND (reference sequence). The CDR3 loop reads CASSSGAYTDTQSF.

This rearrangement joins TRBV9 to TRBJ2-7; TCRdb calls TRBD1, which cannot be checked without DNA. The CDR3 is 15 residues long. Germline values: CDR1 SGDLS, CDR2 YYNGEE. CDR3 in amino acids: CASSGDRGRSYEQYF.

The V gene is TRBV30, the J gene TRBJ1-1; TCRdb indicates TRBD1, and absent DNA this call remains unverified. The CDR3 sequence is 13 residues long. Germline V lookup: CDR1 GTSNPN, CDR2 SVGIG (reference sequence). The CDR3 is CAWSGGQSTEAFF.

V usage is TRBV29-1 and J usage is TRBJ2-2; without DNA, the TCRdb call of TRBD2 cannot be checked. In germline, CDR1 is SQVTM, CDR2 ANQGSEA. This CDR3 comprises 14 residues. This chain's CDR3 is CSVEDGRAGPGLFF.

This chain links TRBV5-1 with TRBJ2-7; TCRdb names TRBD1, which stays unverified in the absence of DNA. From germline, CDR1 is SGHRS and CDR2 YFSETQ. The CDR3 is 12 amino acids. This CDR3 reads CASQGGSNEQYF.

The chain couples TRBV7-2 to TRBJ2-7; as DNA is missing, the TRBD2 call by TCRdb cannot be tested. Germline loops: CDR1 SGHTA, CDR2 FQGNSA. The CDR3 is 15 residues long. The CDR3 protein is CASIPGAGGLAEQYF.

The chain couples TRBV28 to TRBJ1-5; TCRdb's D call, TRBD1, is unchecked because there is no DNA. CDR1 is MDHEN and CDR2 is SYDVKM in the germline V gene. The length of the CDR3 is 17 residues. CDR3 sequence reads: CASSTLGILNGNQPQHF. Combining the CDR3 with reference TRBV28 and TRBJ1-5 gives the whole variable domain DVKVTQSSRYLVKRTGEKVFLECVQDMDHENMFWYRQDPGLGLRLIYFSYDVKMKEKGDIPEGYSVSREKKERFSLILESASTNQTSMYLCASSTLGILNGNQPQHFGDGTRLSIL.

The V gene is TRBV7-2, the J gene TRBJ1-1. The germline CDR1 and CDR2 sequences are SGHTA and FQGNSA. The CDR3 has 14 amino acids. The CDR3 protein is CASSLPRENTEAFF.